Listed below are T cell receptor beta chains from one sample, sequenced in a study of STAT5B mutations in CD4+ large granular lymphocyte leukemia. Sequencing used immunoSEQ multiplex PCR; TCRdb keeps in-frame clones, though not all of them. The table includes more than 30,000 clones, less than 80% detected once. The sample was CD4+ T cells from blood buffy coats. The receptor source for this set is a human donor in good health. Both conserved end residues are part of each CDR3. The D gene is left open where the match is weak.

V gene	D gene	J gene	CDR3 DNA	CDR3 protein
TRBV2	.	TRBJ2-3	TGTGCCATCAAAACCGGGGCTAGCACAGATACGCAGTATTTT	CAIKTGASTDTQYF
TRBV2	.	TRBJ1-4	TGTGCCAGCAGAGTCCTAAATGAAAAACTGTTTTTT	CASRVLNEKLFF
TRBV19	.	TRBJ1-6	TGTGCCAGTAGTATAGAATTCACACTCAGCTCCTATAATTCACCCCTCCACTTT	CASSIEFTLSSYNSPLHF
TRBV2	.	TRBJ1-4	TGTGCCAGCAGAGAGGACTGGGCAGCTGCAACTAATGAAAAACTGTTTTTT	CASREDWAAATNEKLFF
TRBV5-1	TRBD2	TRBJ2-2	TGCGCCAGCAGCTTGTGGGTAGCGGGGAAGAACACCGGGGAGCTGTTTTTT	CASSLWVAGKNTGELFF
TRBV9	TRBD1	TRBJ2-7	TGTGCCAGCAGCCGCGGACAGGTCTCTACCTACGAGCAGTACTTC	CASSRGQVSTYEQYF
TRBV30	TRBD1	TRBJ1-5	TGTGCCTGGAGGGCCCTGGGACAGAATAGCAATCAGCCCCAGCATTTT	CAWRALGQNSNQPQHF
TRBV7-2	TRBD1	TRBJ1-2	TGTGCCAGCAGCTTAGTACAGGGGGACTATGGCTACACCTTC	CASSLVQGDYGYTF
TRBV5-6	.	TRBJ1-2	TGTGCCAGCAGCTCGGACAGTCGAAACTATGGCTACACCTTC	CASSSDSRNYGYTF
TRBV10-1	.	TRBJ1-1	TGCGCCAGCAGTGAAGGGAACACTGAAGCTTTCTTT	CASSEGNTEAFF